The entry that follows covers one T cell receptor (beta chain) sequence. The same CDR3 is also encoded by other DNA sequences in this sample. This record comes from a study of T cell changes during pregnancy in multiple sclerosis. TCRdb's table, derived via immunoSEQ multiplex PCR, lists solely in-frame clones and lacks some. The sample comprises about 68,000 clones, about 91% of which are singletons, and 1.3% to 1.5% rests with the top ten. V lost 0 bases to trimming and J lost 2 bases, with 7 bases between them. The CDR3 has 14 residues. Germline CDR1 SGDLS, CDR2 YYNGEE. The starting material was peripheral blood, obtained in the second trimester of pregnancy. This TCR came from a female donor in good health, enrolled as a control in a pregnancy study. The chain has TRBV9 and TRBJ2-3, with D hard to call. CDR3 sequence reads: CASSVGGSTDTQYF. CDR3 coding DNA: TGTGCCAGCAGCGTAGGAGGATCCACAGATACGCAGTATTTT.